These T cell receptor beta chains were read from a single sample in a study of T-cell reconstitution after alpha-beta-depleted transplantation in children. TCRdb re-analysed the PCR reads in MiXCR, keeping a single row per CDR3 protein. The sample yields a few hundred thousand distinct CDR3 sequences, just over 7.5% seen once. The sample in question was peripheral blood, obtained 360 days after TCRalphabeta/CD19-depleted stem cell transplant. The receptors derive from a female patient younger than 10 who had a stem cell transplant for Fanconi anemia, so the T cells may come from the graft donor. The CDR3 runs from the conserved cysteine through the conserved F or W. Each record gives: J gene, V gene, clone size, D gene, CDR3 protein, CDR3 DNA. The D gene is left open where the match is weak. Only part of the rows carry a size: once, few, many, or a class if the clone is expanded.

TRBJ2-5 TRBV19 once NA CASNDYKVEETQYF TGTGCCAGTAACGACTATAAGGTGGAAGAGACCCAGTACTTC
TRBJ2-1 TRBV7-3 few TRBD2 CASSLTAGLAASLYNEQFF TGTGCCAGCAGCTTAACGGCGGGACTAGCGGCTTCCCTCTACAATGAGCAGTTCTTC
TRBJ2-5 TRBV5-1 many TRBD1 CASSLAETGGRIEYF TGCGCCAGCAGCTTGGCAGAGACAGGGGGCCGGATCGAGTACTTC
TRBJ2-1 TRBV6-5 few TRBD2 CASSYSTSGGIWEQFF TGTGCCAGCAGTTACTCGACTAGCGGGGGGATCTGGGAGCAGTTCTTC
TRBJ2-7 TRBV20-1 many TRBD1 CSALTGTGLYEQYF TGCAGTGCTCTCACCGGGACAGGGCTCTACGAGCAGTACTTC
TRBJ2-1 TRBV28 many NA CASTPGSYNEQFF TGTGCCAGCACCCCGGGCTCCTACAATGAGCAGTTCTTC
TRBJ1-5 TRBV24-1 NA TRBD1 CATTGTGAGQPQHF TGTGCCACCACGGGAACAGGGGCGGGTCAGCCCCAGCATTTT
TRBJ2-7 TRBV12-3/TRBV12-4 many NA CASGRSISYEQYF TGTGCCAGCGGACGGAGTATCTCCTACGAGCAGTACTTC
TRBJ2-2 TRBV12-3/TRBV12-4 NA TRBD1 CASSPNRGVGTGELFF TGTGCCAGCAGCCCAAACAGGGGAGTCGGGACCGGGGAGCTGTTTTTT
TRBJ2-7 TRBV6-5 few NA CASSSAPDSSSYEQYF TGTGCCAGCAGTTCAGCTCCGGACTCCAGCTCCTACGAGCAGTACTTC
TRBJ1-1 TRBV5-1 NA TRBD1 CASSFKDRGGPEAFF TGCGCCAGCAGCTTCAAGGACAGGGGCGGCCCTGAAGCTTTCTTT
TRBJ2-7 TRBV4-2 many TRBD1 CASSQTGQGDYEQYF TGTGCCAGCAGCCAAACGGGACAGGGGGACTACGAGCAGTACTTC
TRBJ2-3 TRBV9 many TRBD1 CASSAHTGAIADTQYF TGTGCCAGCAGCGCACACACAGGGGCGATCGCAGATACGCAGTATTTT
TRBJ1-1 TRBV7-2 many NA CASSFHADFLGVAEAFF TGTGCCAGCAGCTTCCACGCTGACTTTCTGGGGGTTGCTGAAGCTTTCTTT
TRBJ2-2 TRBV5-1 many TRBD2 CASSLIAGSITGELFF TGCGCCAGCAGCTTAATAGCGGGAAGTATAACCGGGGAGCTGTTTTTT
TRBJ2-2 TRBV3-1 NA TRBD2 CASSQAAGSNTGELFF TGTGCCAGCAGCCAAGCAGCGGGGTCGAACACCGGGGAGCTGTTTTTT
TRBJ2-1 TRBV29-1 many NA CSVGLWVGIEQFF TGCAGCGTTGGCCTATGGGTGGGGATTGAGCAGTTCTTC
TRBJ2-2 TRBV4-1 few NA CASSQEARADTGELFF TGCGCCAGCAGCCAAGAGGCACGCGCGGACACCGGGGAGCTGTTTTTT
TRBJ1-5 TRBV7-9 many NA CASSFGEVSNQPQHF TGTGCCAGCAGCTTTGGGGAGGTTAGCAATCAGCCCCAGCATTTT
TRBJ2-1 TRBV3-1 many NA CASSRINNEQFF TGTGCCAGCAGCCGAATCAACAATGAGCAGTTCTTC
TRBJ2-2 TRBV7-2 few TRBD1 CASSPDRGAGELFF TGTGCCAGCAGCCCTGACAGGGGCGCCGGGGAGCTGTTTTTT
TRBJ2-7 TRBV5-1 few TRBD2 CASSLDTSGGASSYEQYF TGTGCCAGCAGCTTGGACACTAGCGGGGGGGCCAGCTCCTACGAGCAGTACTTC
TRBJ2-7 TRBV13 few NA CASSFALDYEQYF TGTGCCAGCAGCTTTGCACTGGACTACGAGCAGTACTTC